The TCR beta chain described here comes from a study of blood T cell repertoires in COVID-19. For the study at large: There were acute and convalescent COVID-19 samples, and they came from the United States, Italy and Spain. The cDNA or gDNA used as material had been derived from T cells, B-cell-depleted T cells, or PBMCs.

Assay used: immunoSEQ multiplex PCR; TCRdb lists only in-frame clones, some missing. The data show 120,000 or so clones, about four fifths seen once. V was clipped by 6 bases and J by 3 bases; unmatched bases: 10. The CDR3 has 15 residues. CDR1 and CDR2 (germline): SGHTA, FQGNSA. The sequencing input was peripheral blood. The V and J genes are TRBV7-2 and TRBJ1-1; 7 nucleotides match TRBD1. The clonotype originates from a man aged 80 or over with active or convalescent COVID-19. CDR3 sequence: CASRYRGGTDTEAFF. In DNA, the CDR3 is TGTGCCAGCAGATATCGAGGGGGCACGGACACTGAAGCTTTCTTT. Drawing the rest from reference TRBV7-2 and TRBJ1-1, the complete variable domain is GAGVSQSPSNKVTEKGKDVELRCDPISGHTALYWYRQSLGQGLEFLIYFQGNSAPDKSGLPSDRFSAERTGGSVSTLTIQRTQQEDSAVYLCASRYRGGTDTEAFFGQGTRLTVV.